Listed below are T cell receptor beta chains from one sample, sequenced in a study of T cells after yellow fever vaccination. MiXCR was run by TCRdb on the 5' RACE reads, yielding one entry per CDR3 protein. The sample records 300,000 to 400,000 distinct CDR3 sequences, 9.5% to 12% being singletons. Sequenced here: CD4+ T cells sorted from PBMCs, sampled 45 days after the yellow fever booster vaccination. The receptors shown here come from a man aged 18 to 30 who received the YFV17D yellow fever vaccine. Each CDR3 is given with its conserved first and last residue. The D gene is left open where the match is weak. Some rows have no size entry. The others give once, few or many, or a class for an expanded clone.

D: TRBD2
size: many
J: TRBJ2-1
V: TRBV12-5
CDR3: CASGLTSGGAAEQFF
DNA: TGTGCTAGTGGTTTAACGAGCGGGGGGGCCGCTGAGCAGTTCTTC

D: TRBD1
size: few
J: TRBJ2-2
V: TRBV2
CDR3: CASRQGNTGELFF
DNA: TGTGCCAGCCGACAGGGGAACACCGGGGAGCTGTTTTTT

D: -
size: few
J: TRBJ2-5
V: TRBV18
CDR3: CASSPPTGQETQYF
DNA: TGTGCCAGCTCACCACCCACAGGCCAAGAGACCCAGTACTTC

D: TRBD1
size: -
J: TRBJ2-1
V: TRBV2
CDR3: CASSGVTGYRGNEQFF
DNA: TGTGCCAGCAGTGGAGTGACAGGGTATCGAGGAAATGAGCAGTTCTTC

D: TRBD2
size: many
J: TRBJ2-5
V: TRBV4-3
CDR3: CASSQEPVPGGLQETQYF
DNA: TGCGCCAGCAGCCAAGAGCCGGTACCGGGGGGGCTCCAAGAGACCCAGTACTTC

D: -
size: -
J: TRBJ2-7
V: TRBV24-1
CDR3: CATSDFFGQGLYEQYF
DNA: -

D: TRBD1
size: -
J: TRBJ1-1
V: TRBV7-9
CDR3: CASSSGTGKSEAFF
DNA: TGTGCCAGCAGCAGCGGGACAGGGAAGTCTGAAGCTTTCTTT

D: TRBD1
size: -
J: TRBJ1-2
V: TRBV5-8
CDR3: CASSLSGTGNYGYTF
DNA: TGTGCCAGCAGCTTGAGCGGGACAGGGAACTATGGCTACACCTTC

D: TRBD2
size: -
J: TRBJ2-1
V: TRBV6-6
CDR3: CASTLAGSYNEQFF
DNA: TGTGCCAGCACCCTAGCGGGTTCTTACAATGAGCAGTTCTTC

D: TRBD1
size: many
J: TRBJ1-6
V: TRBV7-9
CDR3: CASSLGAPGGSNSPLHF
DNA: TGTGCCAGCAGCTTAGGGGCCCCAGGGGGAAGTAATTCACCCCTCCACTTT